These 13 T cell receptor beta chains originate from one sample sequenced in a study of blood T cell repertoires in COVID-19. The table came from immunoSEQ multiplex PCR; TCRdb's copy has only in-frame clones and leaves some out. The sample lists 170,000 or so clones, 86% occurring once. Sample: peripheral blood. These receptors were collected from a man between 45 and 60 years old with active or convalescent COVID-19.

The V and J genes are TRBV5-6 and TRBJ2-7; TRBD2 matches 13 bases. The CDR3 consists of 14 residues. The V gene's germline CDR1 is SGHDT and CDR2 YYEEEE. The ends lost 4 bases at V and 5 bases at J; junction bases unmatched: 3. Here the CDR3 DNA reads TGTGCCAGCAGCGGACTAGCGGGAGATAACGAGCAGTACTTC. As protein: CASSGLAGDNEQYF.

The J gene is TRBJ2-7, the V gene TRBV5-6, with D tentatively TRBD2 (5 bases). The CDR3 is 15 amino acids. Deletions cut 0 bases from V and 0 bases from J, with 10 bases between. The V gene's germline CDR1 is SGHDT and CDR2 YYEEEE. The CDR3: CASSLGSGNSYEQYF. The CDR3 DNA reads TGTGCCAGCAGCTTGGGGTCCGGGAACTCCTACGAGCAGTACTTC.

This clone was found once. The chain employs TRBV30 and TRBJ2-2; 13 positions match TRBD2. The CDR3 is 17 residues long. After removal of 0 bases from V and 5 bases from J, the junction contained 6 bases not matched to a gene. Germline CDR1 GTSNPN, CDR2 SVGIG (reference sequence). DNA for the CDR3: TGTGCCTGGAGTGTACTAGCGGGAGGGCCTCGGACCGGGGAGCTGTTTTTT. Its translation is CAWSVLAGGPRTGELFF.

This chain links TRBV7-2 with TRBJ1-2; TRBD1 agrees at 11 bases. Unmatched junction bases numbered 9, after V lost 5 bases and J lost 10 bases. The CDR3 has 14 amino acids. The germline CDR1 and CDR2 sequences are SGHTA and FQGNSA. CDR3 sequence reads: CASSKSGQGEVYTF. The CDR3 DNA follows: TGTGCCAGCAGCAAATCGGGACAGGGGGAGGTCTACACCTTC.

V is TRBV7-9 and J is TRBJ1-1; D is perhaps TRBD1 (5 bases). Trimming removed 5 bases from V and 7 bases from J, with 17 bases in between. Germline CDR1 is SEHNR and CDR2 is FQNEAQ (reference sequence). This CDR3 is 14 amino acids long. The CDR3 reads CASSQGRQYYEAFF. In DNA form, the CDR3 reads TGTGCCAGCAGCCAAGGCCGACAGTACTATGAAGCTTTCTTT.

This clone was observed a handful of times. V gene TRBV18 combines with J gene TRBJ2-7, with 8 bases that match TRBD1. Germline V gives CDR1 KGHSH, CDR2 LQKENI. With V trimmed by 2 bases and J by 3 bases, 3 bases remained unmatched. The CDR3 has 14 residues. CDR3: CASSPGQGDYEQYF. Here the CDR3 DNA reads TGTGCCAGCTCACCAGGACAGGGAGACTACGAGCAGTACTTC.

The rearrangement uses TRBV5-1 and TRBJ2-1; possible D gene TRBD2, 5 bases. Trimming left V 0 bases short and J 2 bases short, with 9 bases between. The CDR3 is made up of 15 amino acids. Per germline, CDR1 SGHRS and CDR2 YFSETQ. CDR3 protein: CASSLAGSAYNEQFF. CDR3 in DNA: TGCGCCAGCAGCTTGGCGGGATCTGCCTACAATGAGCAGTTCTTC.

The chain has TRBV11-3 and TRBJ1-2; TRBD1 aligns across 9 bases. The germline gives CDR1 SGHNT, CDR2 YENEEA. CDR3 length equals 15 residues. V shed 3 bases, J shed 4 bases, and the junction held 6 bases outside the gene matches. The CDR3 coding sequence is TGTGCCAGCAGCTTGGGACAGGGTGAAGGCTATGGCTACACCTTC. Protein product: CASSLGQGEGYGYTF.

J is TRBJ1-4 and V is TRBV7-9; D possibly corresponds to TRBD1 (5 bases). CDR1 and CDR2 (germline): SEHNR, FQNEAQ (reference sequence). This CDR3 spans 14 amino acids. V was pared by 7 bases and J by 4 bases, with 13 bases between. The CDR3 DNA follows: TGTGCCAGCACAAAACAGGCAATTAATGAAAAACTGTTTTTT. Its protein product is CASTKQAINEKLFF.

This clone was detected once. The chain joins TRBV19 to TRBJ1-5; 7 bases are a match to TRBD1. Germline trimming cut 3 bases from V and 7 bases from J; bases unmatched to any gene: 3. Germline CDR1 reads LNHDA; CDR2 reads SQIVND (reference sequence). This CDR3 is 13 amino acids long. The CDR3 protein is CASSIDRDQPQHF. The CDR3 region has the DNA TGTGCCAGTAGTATCGACAGGGACCAGCCCCAGCATTTT.

The chain carries TRBV7-9 and TRBJ1-2; 8 nucleotides line up with TRBD1. Germline V gene sequence: CDR1 SEHNR, CDR2 FQNEAQ (reference sequence). This CDR3 region has 14 residues. Trimming at V came to 1 base and at J to 4 bases, leaving 2 bases not matched to a gene. The CDR3 here is CASSLVDRGYGYTF. The CDR3 DNA reads TGTGCCAGCAGCTTAGTCGACAGGGGCTATGGCTACACCTTC.

V gene TRBV4-2 combines with J gene TRBJ1-1, with a weak D call TRBD1 (6 bases). Per germline, CDR1 LGHNA and CDR2 YNFKEQ. There are 15 residues in the CDR3. The V end was cut by 1 base, the J end by 5 bases, with 14 bases between. Here the CDR3 reads CASSQVAGAKTEAFF. CDR3 nucleotide sequence: TGTGCCAGCAGCCAAGTTGCAGGGGCGAAGACTGAAGCTTTCTTT.

V usage is TRBV11-3 and J usage is TRBJ2-3; 9 bases match TRBD2. Germline V CDR1 and CDR2: SGHNT, YENEEA. J was trimmed by 1 base and V by 1 base; bases with no gene match: 0. The CDR3 spans 15 residues. The CDR3 DNA sequence: TGTGCCAGCAGCTTAGGGACTAGCGGCACAGATACGCAGTATTTT. This codes for CASSLGTSGTDTQYF.